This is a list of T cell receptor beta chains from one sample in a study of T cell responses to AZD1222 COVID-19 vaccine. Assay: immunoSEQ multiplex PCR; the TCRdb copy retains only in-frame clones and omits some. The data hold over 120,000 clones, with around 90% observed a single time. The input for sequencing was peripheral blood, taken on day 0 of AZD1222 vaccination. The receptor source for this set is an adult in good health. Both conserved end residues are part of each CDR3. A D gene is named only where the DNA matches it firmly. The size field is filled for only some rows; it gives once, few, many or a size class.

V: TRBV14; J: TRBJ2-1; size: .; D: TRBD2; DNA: TGTGCCAGCAGCCAGCTAGGGACTAGCAGGTCCCATGAGCAGTTCTTC; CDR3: CASSQLGTSRSHEQFF
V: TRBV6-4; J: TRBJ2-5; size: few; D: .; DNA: TGTGCCAGCAGTGAGACAGAGCGCGAGACCCAGTACTTC; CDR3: CASSETERETQYF
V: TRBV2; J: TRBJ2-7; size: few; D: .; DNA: TGTGCCAGCAGTGAAGATTCCCACGAGCAGTACTTC; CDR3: CASSEDSHEQYF
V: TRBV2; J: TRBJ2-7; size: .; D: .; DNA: TGTGCCAGCCGGGGTAGCTCAAAGGGCTACGAGCAGTACTTC; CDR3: CASRGSSKGYEQYF
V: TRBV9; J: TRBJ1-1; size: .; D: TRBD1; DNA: TGTGCCAGCAGCATGGACAGGGTCGGGGGAGCTTTCTTT; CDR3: CASSMDRVGGAFF
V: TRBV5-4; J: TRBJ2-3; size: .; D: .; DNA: TGTGCCAGCAGCTCAACCGGGACGGCTGATACAGATACGCAGTATTTT; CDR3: CASSSTGTADTDTQYF
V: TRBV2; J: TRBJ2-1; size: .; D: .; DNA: TGTGCCAGCAGTGATGAAGCGGAAGCTTACAATGAGCAGTTCTTC; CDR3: CASSDEAEAYNEQFF
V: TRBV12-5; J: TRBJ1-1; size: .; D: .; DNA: TGTGCTAGTGGTTTGCCGACAGGCAGTAACACTGAAGCTTTCTTT; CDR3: CASGLPTGSNTEAFF
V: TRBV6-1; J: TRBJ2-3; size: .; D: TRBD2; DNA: TGTGCCAGCAGTGGCCTGACTGGCGGGAGATGGGATACGCAGTATTTT; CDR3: CASSGLTGGRWDTQYF
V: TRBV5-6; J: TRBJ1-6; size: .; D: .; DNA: TGTGCCAGCAGCCTCGGGGCTTTCTATAATTCACCCCTCCACTTT; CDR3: CASSLGAFYNSPLHF
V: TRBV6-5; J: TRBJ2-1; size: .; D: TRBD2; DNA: TGTGCCAGCAGTCCCCGGACTAGCAATAATGAGCAGTTCTTC; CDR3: CASSPRTSNNEQFF
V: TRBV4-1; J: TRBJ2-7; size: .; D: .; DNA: TGCGCCAGCAGCCAGGCCCTTCCTTTCCAGGATTCCTACGAGCAGTACTTC; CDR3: CASSQALPFQDSYEQYF
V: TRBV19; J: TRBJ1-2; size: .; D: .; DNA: TGTGCCAGTACGGCCAGGACTGGGGATGGCTATGGCTACACCTTC; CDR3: CASTARTGDGYGYTF
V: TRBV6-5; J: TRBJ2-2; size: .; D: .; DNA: TGTGCCAGCGGGCAGGGTAGTCCGAACACCGGGGAGCTGTTTTTT; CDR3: CASGQGSPNTGELFF
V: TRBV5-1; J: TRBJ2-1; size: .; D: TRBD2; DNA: TGCGCCAGCAGCTTGGATCAGCGGGACTACAATGAGCAGTTCTTC; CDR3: CASSLDQRDYNEQFF
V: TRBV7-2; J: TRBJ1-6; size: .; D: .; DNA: TGTGCCAGCAGCTTAGATAATTCACCCCTCCACTTT; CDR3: CASSLDNSPLHF
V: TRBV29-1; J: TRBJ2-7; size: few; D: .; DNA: TGCAGCGTTGCAGGGTCCCCCTACGAGCAGTACTTC; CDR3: CSVAGSPYEQYF
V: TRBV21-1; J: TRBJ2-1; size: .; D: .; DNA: TGTGCCAGCAGCCACCAGGAGGCGTCCTACAATGAGCAGTTCTTC; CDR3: CASSHQEASYNEQFF
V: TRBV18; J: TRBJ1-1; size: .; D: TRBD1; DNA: TGTGCCAGCTCAAACAGGGGGCTGGTGAACACTGAAGCTTTCTTT; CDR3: CASSNRGLVNTEAFF
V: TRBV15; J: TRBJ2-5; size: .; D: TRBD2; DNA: TGTGCCACCAGCAAAGGGGGACTAGCGGGAGCAGAGACCCAGTACTTC; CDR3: CATSKGGLAGAETQYF
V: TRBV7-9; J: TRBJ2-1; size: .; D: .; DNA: TGTGCCAGCAGGCGCAGCGGCCTAGGATACAATGAGCAGTTCTTC; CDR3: CASRRSGLGYNEQFF
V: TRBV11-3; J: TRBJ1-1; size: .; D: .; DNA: TGTGCCAGCAGCCCCGGTGGGGGACGAGGGAACACTGAAGCTTTCTTT; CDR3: CASSPGGGRGNTEAFF
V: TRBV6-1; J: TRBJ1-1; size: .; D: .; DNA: TGTGCCAGCAGTGAAGGGTCGGCGAACACTGAAGCTTTCTTT; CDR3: CASSEGSANTEAFF
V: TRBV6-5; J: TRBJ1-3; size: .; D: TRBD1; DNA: TGTGCCAGCAGGTCCGGGACAGGGGGAGGAAACACCATATATTTT; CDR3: CASRSGTGGGNTIYF
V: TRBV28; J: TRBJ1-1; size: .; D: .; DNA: TGTGCCAGCAGTTTACCAGGACTTAACACTGAAGCTTTCTTT; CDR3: CASSLPGLNTEAFF
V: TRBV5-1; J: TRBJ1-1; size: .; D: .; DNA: TGCGCCAGCAGCATAACTGGGACTATTACTGAAGCTTTCTTT; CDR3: CASSITGTITEAFF
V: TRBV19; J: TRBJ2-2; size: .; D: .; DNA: TGTGCCAGTATCTCAAGAGGACTTTCGCCCACCGGGGAGCTGTTTTTT; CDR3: CASISRGLSPTGELFF
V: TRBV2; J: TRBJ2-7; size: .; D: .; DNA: TGTGCCAGCAGTGAGAATGTAGATGACGAGCAGTACTTC; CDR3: CASSENVDDEQYF